This T cell receptor (beta chain) was recovered during a study of long-term antiretroviral therapy in people with HIV. General study points: ART adherence, viral resistance and therapy changes went undocumented.

With survey level as its setting, the immunoSEQ assay was v3.0. TCRdb keeps only in-frame clones here, not all; method: immunoSEQ multiplex PCR. The sample includes 28,000 or so clones, nearly 95% of them seen just once. The germline V gene has CDR1 KGHSH and CDR2 LQKENI. Trimming took 3 bases from V and 3 from J, leaving 9 bases between them. CDR3 length: 14 amino acids. This clone appeared a few times. Antigen unknown. This sequence originates from a man aged 35-49 years with HIV. This specimen consisted of unsorted PBMCs, obtained 6.2 years after starting antiretroviral therapy. The chain recombines TRBV18 with TRBJ1-5; unclear D gene. The CDR3 is CASSPARDNQPQHF. CDR3 nucleotides: TGTGCCAGCTCACCTGCACGGGACAATCAGCCCCAGCATTTT.